Shown below are 4 T cell receptor beta chains from a single sample sequenced in a study of blood T cell repertoires in COVID-19 (dated by TCRdb to about 2020). Library preparation used the immunoSEQ multiplex PCR assay. Drawn from immuneACCESS, this table holds only the in-frame rearrangements with V and J called that TCRdb kept. Clones are partly lost; checked studies trace under half to an unresolved V gene and leave the rest unexplained. This sample lists almost 400,000 clones; 70% to 90% were detected once. 2.3% of the sample is in the top ten clones. Sequencing input: peripheral blood. The source is a woman aged 55-70 years with COVID-19, enrolled during active disease.

This chain links TRBV5-4 with TRBJ2-5; TRBD2 aligns across 15 bases. CDR1 and CDR2 (germline): SGHNT, YYREEE (reference sequence). V was clipped by 4 bases and J by 2 bases; unmatched bases: 3. The length of the CDR3 is 16 residues. CDR3 amino acids: CASSSGLAGGQETQYF. The CDR3 nucleotides read TGTGCCAGCAGCAGCGGACTAGCGGGGGGGCAAGAGACCCAGTACTTC.

The CDR3 sequence is CASSPQGTGGSQETQYF. The CDR3 DNA is TGTGCCAGCAGCCCCCAGGGGACAGGGGGTTCCCAAGAGACCCAGTACTTC. The chain couples TRBV3-1 (or the pseudogene TRBV3-2) to TRBJ2-5, with TRBD1 matching over 11 bases. CDR1 is LGHDT, CDR2 YNNKEL, per germline (reference sequence). This CDR3 is 17 amino acids long. The junction had 8 bases not matched to a gene; V was cut back by 4 bases and J by 1 base.

This rearrangement joins TRBV28 to TRBJ1-3, with TRBD1 matching over 9 bases. Germline assignment: CDR1 MDHEN and CDR2 SYDVKM. Germline trimming cut 4 bases from V and 0 bases from J; bases unmatched to any gene: 7. The CDR3 covers 17 residues. As DNA, the CDR3 is TGTGCCAGCAGTTACCGGGACAGGGCGTTCTCTGGAAACACCATATATTTT. Its protein product is CASSYRDRAFSGNTIYF.

This sequence joins TRBV3-1 (or the pseudogene TRBV3-2) and TRBJ2-7; 8 bases line up with TRBD1. With 6 bases clipped from V and 4 bases from J, the junction kept 8 bases outside the gene matches. The CDR3 runs to 14 residues. Germline V gene lookup returns CDR1 LGHDT and CDR2 YNNKEL (reference sequence). The CDR3 loop reads CASRRAGGEYEQYF. DNA of the CDR3: TGTGCCAGCAGGAGGGCAGGGGGCGAATACGAGCAGTACTTC.